The rows below give T cell receptor beta chains drawn from one sample of a study of cytomegalovirus exposure and HLA in healthy donors. Repertoires were generated with immunoSEQ multiplex PCR, while TCRdb's copy carries only in-frame clones and drops some. The sample carries approximately 140,000 clones, around 80% recorded once. The sequenced sample was PBMCs. These receptors were obtained from a man aged 30 to 45 in good health and CMV-seronegative. CDR3s include the opening cysteine and the closing phenylalanine or tryptophan. A D gene is named only where the DNA matches it firmly. Clone size is stated in some rows and not others, as once, few, many or a class when expanded.

j_call clone_size d_call v_call cdr3_nt cdr3_aa
TRBJ2-7 NA TRBD1 TRBV11-1 TGTGCCAGCAGCCGACAAGGGACAGGGGGACACGAGCAGTACTTC CASSRQGTGGHEQYF
TRBJ2-2 NA TRBD1 TRBV19 TGTGCCAGTAGTTCCCCACGACAGGGCACCGGGGAGCTGTTTTTT CASSSPRQGTGELFF
TRBJ2-7 NA TRBD1 TRBV19 TGTGCCAGTAGTAACCTCGGGACAGCCTCCTACGAGCAGTACTTC CASSNLGTASYEQYF
TRBJ1-1 NA NA TRBV2 TGTGCCAGCCAGATACTGAACACTGAAGCTTTCTTT CASQILNTEAFF
TRBJ1-4 few TRBD1 TRBV28 TGTGCCAGCAGGATGCCCCCCGGGAGGGGGCAAGAGGAAAAACTGTTTTTT CASRMPPGRGQEEKLFF
TRBJ1-2 NA NA TRBV11-2 TGTGCCAGCAGCTTAGCCAGGGGATATGGCTACACCTTC CASSLARGYGYTF
TRBJ1-5 NA TRBD1 TRBV27 TGTGCCAGCAGTTGGGGGACAGGGGGCAATCAGCCCCAGCATTTT CASSWGTGGNQPQHF
TRBJ1-5 NA TRBD1 TRBV18 TGTGCCAGCTCACCGGGGACAGGAGGCAATCAGCCCCAGCATTTT CASSPGTGGNQPQHF
TRBJ2-1 NA TRBD2 TRBV19 TGTGCCAGTAGTTCGGGGGGGTCCTACAATGAGCAGTTCTTC CASSSGGSYNEQFF
TRBJ2-7 NA TRBD2 TRBV6-5 TGTGCCAGCAGTTCTAGCGGGAGGTCCTCGGCCGAGCAGTACTTC CASSSSGRSSAEQYF
TRBJ1-1 NA NA TRBV11-2 TGTGCCAGCAGCTCAGACAGGATTATGAACACTGAAGCTTTCTTT CASSSDRIMNTEAFF
TRBJ2-3 NA NA TRBV6-6 TGTGCCAGCAGGAGTCCAGGGGGCACAGATACGCAGTATTTT CASRSPGGTDTQYF